This TCR beta chain stems from a study of CD4+ T cells in melanoma. Findings and caveats of the study: A reported correlation linked neoantigen-specific CD4+ T cells to CD8+, macrophage and B cell function. Diverse differentiation states were reported for melanoma neoantigen-specific CD4+ T cells.

Only in-frame clones appear in the TCRdb table, and some are missing; sequencing was by immunoSEQ multiplex PCR. The sample holds roughly 60,000 clones, roughly three quarters seen once. A note on this clone: Its antigen is unidentified.

This CDR3 region has 13 residues. CDR1 SEHNR and CDR2 FQNEAQ come from the germline V gene (reference sequence). Trimming removed 5 bases from V and 4 bases from J, with 10 bases in between. The sample consisted of tumor tissue. This rearrangement joins TRBV7-9 to TRBJ2-3; unclear D gene. The TCR sequence derives from a human donor with melanoma. For the CDR3, the DNA is TGTGCCAGCAGCGGGGTGGTGGCAGATACGCAGTATTTT. Its translation is CASSGVVADTQYF.